A single sample is the source of the 4 T cell receptor beta chains below, sequenced in a study of circulating and synovial CD4+ cells in juvenile arthritis. Clones were read by immunoSEQ multiplex PCR, and TCRdb kept only the in-frame ones, dropping some. The sample shows tens of thousands of clones, just over 90% of them seen only once. The sample was CD4+ T cells from blood. The receptors shown here come from a human donor with juvenile idiopathic arthritis.

J is TRBJ2-3 and V is TRBV7-2; D ambiguous. The CDR3 covers 14 residues. Germline V CDR1 and CDR2: SGHTA, FQGNSA. Trimming left V 5 bases short and J 1 base short, with 10 bases between. CDR3 region: CASSLRRGTDTQYF. CDR3 bases: TGTGCCAGCAGCCTCCGCCGGGGCACAGATACGCAGTATTTT.

The chain is built from TRBV9 and TRBJ2-2, with a tentative D call TRBD2 (6 bases). V lost 0 bases, J lost 3 bases, and 9 bases lay in between. The CDR3 runs to 15 residues. From germline, CDR1 is SGDLS and CDR2 YYNGEE. CDR3 amino acids: CASSVVGRDTGELFF. The CDR3 DNA reads TGTGCCAGCAGCGTAGTCGGGAGAGACACCGGGGAGCTGTTTTTT.

This chain links TRBV28 with TRBJ2-2; 9 nucleotides match TRBD2. This CDR3 contains 17 residues. V was clipped by 6 bases and J by 1 base; unmatched bases: 9. Germline CDR1 and CDR2: MDHEN and SYDVKM. The CDR3 protein is CASSPYPSGMNTGELFF. As DNA, the CDR3 is TGTGCCAGCAGCCCCTATCCTAGCGGGATGAACACCGGGGAGCTGTTTTTT.

The rearrangement uses TRBV5-6 and TRBJ1-2; 8 bases fit TRBD1. V shed 4 bases, J shed 0 bases, and the junction held 5 bases outside the gene matches. The CDR3 runs 15 residues. Germline CDR1 SGHDT, CDR2 YYEEEE. CDR3 coding DNA: TGTGCCAGCAGCCCAGACAGGGGAGCTAACTATGGCTACACCTTC. It specifies CASSPDRGANYGYTF. Full variable domain (remainder filled in from reference TRBV5-6 and TRBJ1-2): DAGVTQSPTHLIKTRGQQVTLRCSPKSGHDTVSWYQQALGQGPQFIFQYYEEEERQRGNFPDRFSGHQFPNYSSELNVNALLLGDSALYLCASSPDRGANYGYTFGSGTRLTVV.